The 16 T cell receptor beta chains reported below all come from one sample, sequenced in a study of blood T cells in healthy people across ages. A second PCR, run for about 7 to 11 cycles, used a sample-barcoded 5' primer plus a J-beta primer mix. One entry per CDR3 protein, called by TCRdb with MiXCR from the 5' RACE reads. The data hold 800,000 to 950,000 distinct CDR3 sequences, with 40% to 60% observed a single time. The sample comprised blood. All receptors come from a man aged 30 to 45 in good health.

The chain's CDR3 is CASSFGGLGGELFF. CDR3 DNA sequence: TGTGCCAGCAGTTTCGGGGGGCTGGGCGGGGAGCTGTTTTTT. V gene TRBV28 combines with J gene TRBJ2-2; maybe TRBD2 (7 bases). Germline V gene lookup returns CDR1 MDHEN and CDR2 SYDVKM. The CDR3 has 14 amino acids. Trimming took off 3 bases at V and 7 bases at J, with 12 bases between the two ends.

This clonotype has only a few counts. The V call is TRBV5-1, the J call TRBJ2-1; D might be TRBD2 (6 bases). Germline assignment: CDR1 SGHRS and CDR2 YFSETQ. The CDR3 length is 14 residues. Between the trimmed V and J ends, which lost 3 bases and 5 bases, there was a span of 12 bases. As DNA, the CDR3 is TGCGCCAGCAGCTCTACGGGAGTGCACAATGAGCAGTTCTTC. Its translation is CASSSTGVHNEQFF.

This clonotype turned up a few times. V is TRBV10-3 and J is TRBJ2-3, with D maybe TRBD2 (6 bases). This CDR3 has 11 amino acids. Germline V gene data show CDR1 as ENHRY and CDR2 as SYGVKD. The DNA for the CDR3 is TGTGCTACTAGCTGGACAGATACGCAGTATTTT. Protein: CATSWTDTQYF.

V is TRBV7-2 and J is TRBJ2-5; D uncertain. From germline, CDR1 is SGHTA and CDR2 FQGNSA. The CDR3 loop spans 16 amino acids. The V gene lost 1 base and the J gene lost 3 bases, with 15 bases spanning the gap. The CDR3 nucleotides are TGTGCCAGCAGCTTAGTCGCCACCCGGAGAGAAGAGACCCAGTACTTC. Its protein is CASSLVATRREETQYF.

This clonotype has a handful of counts. The V and J genes are TRBV7-2 and TRBJ2-5; 8 bases line up with TRBD1. CDR1 and CDR2 from the germline V gene are SGHTA and FQGNSA. The CDR3 runs 14 residues. V lost 5 bases, J lost 2 bases, and 4 bases stayed unmatched. CDR3 coding DNA: TGTGCCAGCAGCACCTGGACAGGGCAAGAGACCCAGTACTTC. Its protein product is CASSTWTGQETQYF.

The V gene is TRBV14, the J gene TRBJ1-4; 7 bases are a match to TRBD1. Germline CDR1 is SGHDN and CDR2 is FVKESK. V lost 4 bases to trimming and J lost 3 bases; unmatched junction nucleotides: 8. The CDR3 sequence is 16 residues long. CDR3 bases: TGTGCCAGCAGCCTCCCCTTCGGGACAGCTAATGAAAAACTGTTTTTT. It is translated as CASSLPFGTANEKLFF.

This clonotype was picked up a small number of times. The chain carries TRBV3-1 and TRBJ2-3; TRBD1 or TRBD2 may be the D gene (6 bases each). Deletions cut 8 bases from V and 1 base from J, with 13 bases between. The CDR3 length is 14 residues. Germline V gene lookup returns CDR1 LGHDT and CDR2 YNNKEL (reference sequence). The CDR3 spells CASLLGGRTDTQYF. CDR3 DNA sequence: TGTGCCAGCCTCTTAGGGGGGCGCACAGATACGCAGTATTTT.

The V gene is TRBV18, the J gene TRBJ2-1; tentatively, D is TRBD1 (5 bases). The CDR3 sequence is 15 residues long. The V gene's germline CDR1 is KGHSH and CDR2 LQKENI. Trimming stripped 4 bases from V and 0 bases from J, with 10 bases between. CDR3 region: CASSLSGNSYNEQFF. DNA of the CDR3: TGTGCCAGCTCACTCTCAGGGAACTCCTACAATGAGCAGTTCTTC. Full variable domain (outside the CDR3, taken from reference TRBV18 and TRBJ2-1): NAGVMQNPRHLVRRRGQEARLRCSPMKGHSHVYWYRQLPEEGLKFMVYLQKENIIDESGMPKERFSAEFPKEGPSILRIQQVVRGDSAAYFCASSLSGNSYNEQFFGPGTRLTVL.

J is TRBJ2-3 and V is TRBV6-5; 8 positions agree with TRBD2. CDR1 is MNHEY and CDR2 is SVGAGI in the germline V gene. The CDR3 is 16 residues long. The junction had 6 bases not matched to a gene; V was cut back by 0 bases and J by 4 bases. This chain's CDR3 is CASSYSPSGGADTQYF. The CDR3 DNA sequence: TGTGCCAGCAGTTACTCGCCCAGCGGGGGTGCAGATACGCAGTATTTT.

This clonotype was seen only a few times. V usage is TRBV11-3 and J usage is TRBJ2-1; tentative D call: TRBD1 (5 bases). CDR3 size: 13 residues. With 6 bases removed from V and 5 bases from J, the gap between germline ends came to 11 bases. Germline V gene data show CDR1 as SGHNT and CDR2 as YENEEA. The CDR3 protein is CASSDDRHNEQFF. The CDR3 DNA reads as TGTGCCAGCAGTGACGACAGACACAATGAGCAGTTCTTC. The complete variable domain, with remaining parts taken from reference TRBV11-3 and TRBJ2-1, reads EAGVVQSPRYKIIEKKQPVAFWCNPISGHNTLYWYLQNLGQGPELLIRYENEEAVDDSQLPKDRFSAERLKGVDSTLKIQPAELGDSAVYLCASSDDRHNEQFFGPGTRLTVL.

This chain uses TRBV6-6 with TRBJ1-6; 8 bases align to TRBD1. The CDR3 has 17 residues. The V gene's germline CDR1 is MNHNY and CDR2 SVGAGI (reference sequence). The J segment lost 10 bases and the V segment lost 6 bases, leaving 17 bases of the junction unmatched. CDR3 in amino acids: CASRTGTGSREESPLHF. Written as DNA, the CDR3 is TGTGCCAGCAGAACCGGGACAGGTTCCCGCGAGGAGTCACCCCTCCACTTT.

This chain links TRBV12-3 or TRBV12-4 with TRBJ1-2; D call uncertain. The CDR3 totals 16 residues. V lost 3 bases and J lost 0, with 14 bases in between. The CDR3 is CASSFGIPGANYGYTF. CDR3 bases: TGTGCCAGCAGTTTCGGGATCCCAGGAGCTAACTATGGCTACACCTTC.

This clonotype was seen once. The chain couples TRBV4-1 to TRBJ1-6; tentative D call: TRBD1 (6 bases). The V and J ends lost 0 bases and 5 bases respectively, with 11 bases between them. Germline V gene lookup returns CDR1 MGHRA and CDR2 YSYEKL. The CDR3 has 16 residues. The DNA for the CDR3 is TGCGCCAGCAGCCAAGAGATAGGGGGACATAATTCACCCCTCCACTTT. This sequence encodes CASSQEIGGHNSPLHF.

V and J are TRBV10-3 and TRBJ1-1; D is perhaps TRBD1 (5 bases). V shed 6 bases and J shed 5 bases, with 16 bases lying between them. This CDR3 region has 14 residues. Germline V gene sequence: CDR1 ENHRY, CDR2 SYGVKD. The CDR3 bases are TGTGCCATCAGGGAGACAGACCTTGGGACTGAAGCTTTCTTT. This codes for CAIRETDLGTEAFF.

Concerning this clonotype: A much larger clone lies one base from this, so it may be a read error. The rearrangement joins TRBV7-2 to TRBJ2-7; TRBD1 or TRBD2 may be the D gene (6 bases each). Germline assignment: CDR1 SGHTA and CDR2 FQGNSA. The CDR3 spans 14 residues. The CDR3 sequence is CASSVAGGPDEQYF. CDR3 DNA sequence: TGTGCCAGCAGCGTAGCTGGGGGGCCAGACGAGCAGTACTTC.

This clonotype was observed once. The V gene is TRBV20-1, the J gene TRBJ1-1, with D perhaps matching TRBD1 (5 bases). Germline V gene lookup returns CDR1 DFQATT and CDR2 SNEGSKA (reference sequence). The CDR3 sequence is 15 residues long. V was cut by 6 bases and J by 1 base, with 18 bases left in between. CDR3 DNA sequence: TGCAGTGCCCTACGTCCCGGGACGGGGAACACTGAAGCTTTCTTT. It translates to CSALRPGTGNTEAFF.